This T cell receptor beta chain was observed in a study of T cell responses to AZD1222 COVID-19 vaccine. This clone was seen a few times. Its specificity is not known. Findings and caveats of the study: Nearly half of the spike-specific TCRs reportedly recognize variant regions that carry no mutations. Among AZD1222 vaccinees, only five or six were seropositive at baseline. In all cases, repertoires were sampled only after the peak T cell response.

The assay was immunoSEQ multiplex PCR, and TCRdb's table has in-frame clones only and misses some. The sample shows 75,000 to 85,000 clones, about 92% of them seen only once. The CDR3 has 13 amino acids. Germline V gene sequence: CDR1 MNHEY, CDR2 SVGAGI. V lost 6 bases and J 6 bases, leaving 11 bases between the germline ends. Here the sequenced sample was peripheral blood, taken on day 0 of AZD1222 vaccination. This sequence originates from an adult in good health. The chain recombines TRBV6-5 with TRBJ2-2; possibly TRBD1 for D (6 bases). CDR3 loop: CASRFDRPGELFF. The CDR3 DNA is TGTGCCAGCAGATTCGACAGGCCCGGGGAGCTGTTTTTT.